This TCR beta chain was profiled in a study of blood T cells in healthy people across ages. Primers used in a second PCR of roughly 6 to 12 cycles were a sample-barcoded 5' primer and a J-beta primer mix. Using its own MiXCR run on the 5' RACE reads, TCRdb lists one record per CDR3 protein. The sample contains about 680,000 distinct CDR3 sequences, about half of which appear only once. It was around 10 milliliters of peripheral blood that were drawn from each donor. In germline, CDR1 is LNHNV, CDR2 YYDKDF (reference sequence). The CDR3 has 14 amino acids. Deletions cut 1 base from V and 1 base from J, with 7 bases between.

This receptor was obtained from a woman aged 55-69 years in good health. This sequence joins TRBV15 and TRBJ1-1, with D unclear. Sequenced input: blood. The CDR3 coding sequence is TGTGCCACCAGCAGAGGAGGGCCGAACACTGAAGCTTTCTTT. It encodes CATSRGGPNTEAFF.